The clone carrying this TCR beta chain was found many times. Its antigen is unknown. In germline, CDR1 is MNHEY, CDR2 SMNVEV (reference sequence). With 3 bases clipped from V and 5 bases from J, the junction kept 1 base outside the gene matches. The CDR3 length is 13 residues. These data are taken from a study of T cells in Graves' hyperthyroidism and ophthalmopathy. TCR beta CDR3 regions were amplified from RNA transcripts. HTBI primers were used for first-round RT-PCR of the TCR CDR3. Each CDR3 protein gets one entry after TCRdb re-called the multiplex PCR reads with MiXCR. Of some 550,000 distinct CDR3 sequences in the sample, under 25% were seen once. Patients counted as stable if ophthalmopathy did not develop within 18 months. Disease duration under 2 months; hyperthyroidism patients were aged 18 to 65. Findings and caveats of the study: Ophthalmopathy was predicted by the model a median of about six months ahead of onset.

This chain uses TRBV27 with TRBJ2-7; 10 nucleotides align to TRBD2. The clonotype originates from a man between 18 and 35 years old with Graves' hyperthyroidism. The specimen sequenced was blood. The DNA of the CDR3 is TGTGCCAGCAGTTTCCTAGCGGGGGACGAGCAGTACTTC. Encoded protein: CASSFLAGDEQYF.